This T cell receptor (beta chain) is drawn from a study of blood T cell repertoires in COVID-19. Authors' methods: Amplification with reference gene primers provided the estimates of nucleated cell counts. TCRdb's table, derived via immunoSEQ multiplex PCR, lists solely in-frame clones and lacks some. Clonal size and the V and J genes are those of that table, whereas D and trimming came from the DNA. The sample gives about 59,000 clones, approximately 84% of which show up once; 4.5% to 6% is in the top ten. This TCR derives from a man older than 75 in a cohort sampled during active COVID-19. Sample: peripheral blood.

CDR3 region: CASSYSINRGNTEAFF. The CDR3, as DNA: TGTGCCAGCAGTTACTCGATCAACAGGGGGAATACTGAAGCTTTCTTT. The chain has TRBV6-5 and TRBJ1-1; 8 nucleotides match TRBD1. Germline values: CDR1 MNHEY, CDR2 SVGAGI. J was trimmed by 5 bases and V by 0 bases; bases with no gene match: 8. The CDR3 length is 16 residues.